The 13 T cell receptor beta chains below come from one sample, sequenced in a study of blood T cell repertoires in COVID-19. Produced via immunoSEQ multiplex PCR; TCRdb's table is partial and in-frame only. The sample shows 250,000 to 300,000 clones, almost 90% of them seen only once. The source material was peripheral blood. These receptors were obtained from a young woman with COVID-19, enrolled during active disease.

The DNA of the CDR3 is TGTGCCAGCAGCTTTGACAGGGGGTTGGGGACCCAGTACTTC. Translation gives CASSFDRGLGTQYF. The V and J genes are TRBV7-2 and TRBJ2-5; 9 nucleotides agree with TRBD1. The CDR3 consists of 14 residues. Trimming cost V 3 bases and J 7 bases; bases outside gene matches: 6. The V gene's germline CDR1 is SGHTA and CDR2 FQGNSA.

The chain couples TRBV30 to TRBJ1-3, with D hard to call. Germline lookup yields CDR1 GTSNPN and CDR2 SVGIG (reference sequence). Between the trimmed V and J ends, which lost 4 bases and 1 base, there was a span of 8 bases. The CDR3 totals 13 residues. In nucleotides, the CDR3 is TGTGCCTGGATCGGGAGTTCTGGAAACACCATATATTTT. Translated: CAWIGSSGNTIYF.

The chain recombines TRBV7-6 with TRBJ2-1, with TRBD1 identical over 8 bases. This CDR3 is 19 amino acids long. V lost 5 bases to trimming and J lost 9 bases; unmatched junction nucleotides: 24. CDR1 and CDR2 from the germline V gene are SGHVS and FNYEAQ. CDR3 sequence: CASSPLDRGGSLQGGEQFF. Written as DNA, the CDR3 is TGTGCCAGCAGCCCTCTCGACAGGGGTGGATCCCTTCAGGGGGGTGAGCAGTTCTTC. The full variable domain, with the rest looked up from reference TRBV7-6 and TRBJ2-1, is GAGVSQSPRYKVTKRGQDVALRCDPISGHVSLYWYRQALGQGPEFLTYFNYEAQQDKSGLPNDRFSAERPEGSISTLTIQRTEQRDSAMYRCASSPLDRGGSLQGGEQFFGPGTRLTVL.

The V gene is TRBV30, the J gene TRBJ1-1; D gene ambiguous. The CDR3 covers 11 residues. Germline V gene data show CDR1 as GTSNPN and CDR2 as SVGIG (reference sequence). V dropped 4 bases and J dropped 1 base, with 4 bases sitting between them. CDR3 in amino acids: CAWNRNTEAFF. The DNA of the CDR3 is TGTGCCTGGAATCGGAACACTGAAGCTTTCTTT.

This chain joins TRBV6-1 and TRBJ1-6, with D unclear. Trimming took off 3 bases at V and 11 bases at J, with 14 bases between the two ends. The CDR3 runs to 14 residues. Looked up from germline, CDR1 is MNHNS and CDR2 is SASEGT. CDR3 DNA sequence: TGTGCCAGCAGTGAGCTGGGAGGTAGGACACCCCTCCACTTT. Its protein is CASSELGGRTPLHF.

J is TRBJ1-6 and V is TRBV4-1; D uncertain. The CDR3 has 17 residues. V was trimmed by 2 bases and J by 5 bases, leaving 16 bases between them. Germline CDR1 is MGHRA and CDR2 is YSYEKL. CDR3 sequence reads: CASSQPGGGPNNSPLHF. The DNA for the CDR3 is TGCGCCAGCAGCCAACCGGGAGGAGGACCGAATAATTCACCCCTCCACTTT.

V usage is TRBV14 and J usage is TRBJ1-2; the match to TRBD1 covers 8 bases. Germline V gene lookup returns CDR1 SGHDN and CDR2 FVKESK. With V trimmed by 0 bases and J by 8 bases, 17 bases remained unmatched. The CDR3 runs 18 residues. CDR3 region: CASSQDQVDRVLVGGYTF. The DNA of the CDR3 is TGTGCCAGCAGCCAAGATCAGGTGGACAGGGTCCTGGTTGGCGGCTACACCTTC.

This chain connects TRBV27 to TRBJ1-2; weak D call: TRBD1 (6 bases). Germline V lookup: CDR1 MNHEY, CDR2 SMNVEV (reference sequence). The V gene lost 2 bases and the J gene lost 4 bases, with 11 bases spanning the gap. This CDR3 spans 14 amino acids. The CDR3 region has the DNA TGTGCCAGCAGTTTACGGGGGGCCAGCTATGGCTACACCTTC. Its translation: CASSLRGASYGYTF.

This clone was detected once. The CDR3 is CAWSHGTAKGETQYF. The CDR3 DNA sequence: TGTGCCTGGAGTCATGGGACAGCCAAGGGAGAGACCCAGTACTTC. This chain connects TRBV30 to TRBJ2-5; TRBD1 aligns across 7 bases. The trim removed 2 bases at V and 4 bases at J, leaving 10 bases unmatched. The CDR3 runs to 15 residues. Germline values: CDR1 GTSNPN, CDR2 SVGIG (reference sequence).

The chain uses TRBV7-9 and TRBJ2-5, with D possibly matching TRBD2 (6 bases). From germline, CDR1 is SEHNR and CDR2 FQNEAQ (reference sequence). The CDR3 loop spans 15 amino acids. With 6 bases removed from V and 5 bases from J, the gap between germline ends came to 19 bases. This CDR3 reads CASRQYSSDGETQYF. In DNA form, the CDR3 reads TGTGCCAGCAGACAATACTCTAGCGATGGCGAGACCCAGTACTTC.

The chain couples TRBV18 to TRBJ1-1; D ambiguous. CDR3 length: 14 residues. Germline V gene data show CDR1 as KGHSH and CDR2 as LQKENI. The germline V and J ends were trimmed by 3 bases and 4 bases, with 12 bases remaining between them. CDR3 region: CASSPDRLPTEAFF. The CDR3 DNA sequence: TGTGCCAGCTCACCCGACCGACTCCCCACTGAAGCTTTCTTT.

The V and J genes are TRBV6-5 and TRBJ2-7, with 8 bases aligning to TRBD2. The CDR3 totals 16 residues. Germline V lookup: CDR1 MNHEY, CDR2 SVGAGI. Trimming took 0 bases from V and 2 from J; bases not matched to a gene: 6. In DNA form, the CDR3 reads TGTGCCAGCAGTTACTCGAGAGCGGGGGTCCCCTACGAGCAGTACTTC. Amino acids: CASSYSRAGVPYEQYF.

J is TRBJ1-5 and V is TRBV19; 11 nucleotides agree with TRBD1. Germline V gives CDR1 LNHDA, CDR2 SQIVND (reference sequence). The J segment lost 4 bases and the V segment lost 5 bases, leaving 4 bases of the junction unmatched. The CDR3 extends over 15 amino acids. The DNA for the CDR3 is TGTGCCAGTAGTGCAGGGACAGGGGGAAATCAGCCCCAGCATTTT. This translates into CASSAGTGGNQPQHF.